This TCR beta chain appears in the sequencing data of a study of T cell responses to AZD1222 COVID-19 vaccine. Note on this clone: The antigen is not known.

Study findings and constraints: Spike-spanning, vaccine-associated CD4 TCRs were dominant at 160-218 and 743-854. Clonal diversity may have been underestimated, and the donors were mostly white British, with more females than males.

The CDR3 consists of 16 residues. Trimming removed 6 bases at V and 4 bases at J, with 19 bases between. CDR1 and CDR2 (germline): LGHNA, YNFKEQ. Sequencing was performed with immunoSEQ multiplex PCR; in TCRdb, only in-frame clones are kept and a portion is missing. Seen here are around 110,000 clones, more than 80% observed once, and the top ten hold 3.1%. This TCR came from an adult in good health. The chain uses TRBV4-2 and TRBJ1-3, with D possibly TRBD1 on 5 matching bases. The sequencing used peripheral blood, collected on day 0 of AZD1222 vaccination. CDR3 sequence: CASRSARGAVGNTIYF. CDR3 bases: TGTGCCAGCAGGTCTGCGCGCGGGGCTGTAGGAAACACCATATATTTT.